The 17 T cell receptor beta chains below come from one sample, sequenced in a study of T cell responses to AZD1222 COVID-19 vaccine. The assay was immunoSEQ multiplex PCR, and TCRdb's table has in-frame clones only and misses some. The data hold some 130,000 clones, with around nine tenths observed a single time. The sequencing here drew on peripheral blood, taken on day 0 of AZD1222 vaccination. All receptors come from an adult in good health.

The chain carries TRBV7-9 and TRBJ1-2; D is unresolved. Germline V lookup: CDR1 SEHNR, CDR2 FQNEAQ (reference sequence). This CDR3 spans 15 amino acids. V lost 1 base and J 2 bases, leaving 11 bases between the germline ends. The CDR3: CASSLVPATNYGYTF. The CDR3 DNA sequence: TGTGCCAGCAGCTTAGTGCCAGCTACGAACTATGGCTACACCTTC.

The J gene is TRBJ2-2, the V gene TRBV5-4; 10 bases align to TRBD2. This CDR3 region has 15 residues. Germline V lookup: CDR1 SGHNT, CDR2 YYREEE (reference sequence). Trimming at V came to 7 bases and at J to 4 bases, leaving 7 bases not matched to a gene. CDR3 residues: CASAQRGGGTGELFF. As DNA, the CDR3 is TGTGCCAGCGCTCAGCGGGGGGGCGGCACCGGGGAGCTGTTTTTT.

The chain is built from TRBV5-1 and TRBJ1-6; tentative D call: TRBD1 (6 bases). The V and J ends lost 0 bases and 8 bases respectively, with 9 bases between them. The length of the CDR3 is 14 residues. The germline V gene encodes CDR1 SGHRS and CDR2 YFSETQ. CDR3 protein: CASSLEQGHSPLHF. CDR3 DNA sequence: TGCGCCAGCAGCTTGGAGCAGGGGCATTCACCCCTCCACTTT.

This chain joins TRBV10-1 and TRBJ1-3, with D possibly being TRBD1 (5 bases). V gave up 8 bases and J gave up 4 bases, with 15 bases separating them. The CDR3 contains 14 residues. Germline V CDR1 and CDR2: WNHNN, SYGVQD (reference sequence). DNA for the CDR3: TGCGCCAGCCCCCCAGCGGGGCACGGAAACACCATATATTTT. Amino acid sequence: CASPPAGHGNTIYF.

The chain recombines TRBV2 with TRBJ1-3; D unresolved. CDR1 is SNHLY and CDR2 is FYNNEI in the germline V gene. The CDR3 loop spans 16 amino acids. V shed 6 bases and J shed 0 bases, with 15 bases lying between them. The CDR3 DNA is TGTGCCAGCAGCCCACGTCTCCGGGACTCTGGAAACACCATATATTTT. Its translation is CASSPRLRDSGNTIYF.

The chain combines TRBV6-6 with TRBJ2-2; 8 nucleotides agree with TRBD1. V was pared by 9 bases and J by 8 bases, with 8 bases of the junction left unmatched. This CDR3 is 13 amino acids long. Germline V gene data show CDR1 as MNHNY and CDR2 as SVGAGI (reference sequence). The CDR3 region has the DNA TGTGCCAGTTCTACAGGGGGTGAGGGGGAGCTGTTTTTT. Amino acids: CASSTGGEGELFF.

CDR3 residues: CASSSPPVEGGYTF. The CDR3 DNA sequence: TGTGCCAGCAGCTCCCCGCCGGTCGAAGGTGGCTACACCTTC. This chain links TRBV5-4 with TRBJ1-2, with D hard to call. V was clipped by 3 bases and J by 7 bases, with 16 bases between them. Germline CDR1 and CDR2: SGHNT and YYREEE (reference sequence). The CDR3 has 14 amino acids.

V usage is TRBV11-3 and J usage is TRBJ1-1, with D hard to call. Trimming left V 2 bases short and J 5 bases short, with 9 bases between. Germline V gives CDR1 SGHNT, CDR2 YENEEA. This CDR3 comprises 13 residues. For the CDR3, the DNA is TGTGCCAGCAGCTTAATGAGAGGTACTGAAGCTTTCTTT. Translation: CASSLMRGTEAFF.

The J gene is TRBJ1-6, the V gene TRBV10-3; 9 bases are a match to TRBD1. J lost 9 bases, V lost 6 bases, and 6 bases had no gene match. Germline loops: CDR1 ENHRY, CDR2 SYGVKD. The CDR3 contains 14 residues. The CDR3 sequence: CAISEQGAFSPLHF. DNA for the CDR3: TGTGCCATCAGCGAACAGGGGGCTTTTTCACCCCTCCACTTT.

This rearrangement joins TRBV7-9 to TRBJ2-7; tentatively, D is TRBD2 (5 bases). Trimming removed 4 bases at V and 5 bases at J, with 15 bases between. The germline V gene encodes CDR1 SEHNR and CDR2 FQNEAQ (reference sequence). The CDR3 is 14 amino acids. The CDR3 sequence is CASSSAAGVDEQYF. CDR3 in DNA: TGTGCCAGCAGCTCAGCCGCGGGTGTCGACGAGCAGTACTTC.

The gene calls are TRBV6-5 and TRBJ1-1; 8 bases fit TRBD1. Trimming cost V 5 bases and J 0 bases; bases outside gene matches: 2. The CDR3 is 14 residues long. Germline CDR1 is MNHEY and CDR2 is SVGAGI. CDR3 sequence reads: CASSRDRLNTEAFF. The CDR3 nucleotides read TGTGCCAGCAGTCGGGACAGGCTGAACACTGAAGCTTTCTTT.

The chain has TRBV10-3 and TRBJ2-1; D ambiguous. The ends were cut back, 0 bases at V and 0 bases at J, with 9 bases in the middle. CDR3 size: 16 residues. CDR1 ENHRY and CDR2 SYGVKD come from the germline V gene. CDR3 sequence reads: CAISESMVGSYNEQFF. The CDR3 bases are TGTGCCATCAGTGAGTCGATGGTGGGCTCCTACAATGAGCAGTTCTTC.

A single count supports this clone. This chain joins TRBV5-1 and TRBJ2-2, with 7 bases fitting TRBD1. The germline gives CDR1 SGHRS, CDR2 YFSETQ. The CDR3 consists of 15 residues. J lost 6 bases, V lost 4 bases, and 9 bases had no gene match. This chain's CDR3 is CASSPGQPVSGELFF. The CDR3 DNA is TGCGCCAGCAGCCCGGGACAGCCAGTCTCCGGGGAGCTGTTTTTT.

The rearrangement joins TRBV21-1 to TRBJ1-1; TRBD1, the table's D call, was not compared with the DNA. TRBV21-1 is an annotated pseudogene. This CDR3 has 14 amino acids. CDR3 nucleotide sequence: TGTGCCAGCCGCGACACAGGAGTAAACACTGAAGCTTTCTTT. Translated, it gives CASRDTGVNTEAFF.

The rearrangement links TRBV10-3 to TRBJ2-2; D may be TRBD1 (5 bases). The CDR3 runs to 15 residues. V lost 4 bases to trimming and J lost 3 bases, with 12 bases between them. Germline loops: CDR1 ENHRY, CDR2 SYGVKD. CDR3 sequence: CAISVVGVDTGELFF. CDR3 DNA: TGTGCCATCAGTGTTGTAGGGGTTGACACCGGGGAGCTGTTTTTT.

V and J are TRBV11-2 and TRBJ1-1; D is undetermined. The CDR3 runs 13 residues. Germline CDR1 and CDR2: SGHAT and FQNNGV. The V end lost 5 bases, the J end lost 4 bases, and 11 bases lay between the germline ends. For the CDR3, the DNA is TGTGCCAGCAGCAACCTATGGAGCACTGAAGCTTTCTTT. Amino acids: CASSNLWSTEAFF.

The chain uses TRBV6-6 and TRBJ1-2, with D tentatively TRBD1 (5 bases). Germline V lookup: CDR1 MNHNY, CDR2 SVGAGI (reference sequence). The germline V and J ends were trimmed by 7 bases and 4 bases, with 13 bases remaining between them. CDR3 length: 13 residues. The CDR3 bases are TGTGCCAGCAAGGAGGGGAAGGGCTATGGCTACACCTTC. Protein sequence: CASKEGKGYGYTF.